Shown below are 8 T cell receptor beta chains from a single sample sequenced in a study of regulatory T cells in long-lasting Graves disease. Time point here: newly diagnosed GD, antithyroid drugs for less than 3 months. PBMC-derived RNA was used for the TCR library. For TCR beta, libraries came from iRepertoire HTBI primers and Arm-PCR of CDR3 regions. TCRdb re-analysed the multiplex PCR reads in MiXCR, keeping a single row per CDR3 protein. The sample holds about 500,000 distinct CDR3 sequences, around 12% seen once. These data also formed part of another study, on T cells in Graves' hyperthyroidism and ophthalmopathy.

The starting material was peripheral blood mononuclear cells (PBMCs), obtained at new diagnosis, from a patient treated with antithyroid drugs. Every receptor here comes from a woman aged 25 to 39 with Graves disease.

This clonotype was detected many times. The J gene is TRBJ2-3, the V gene TRBV27; D perhaps matches TRBD2 (6 bases). Germline values: CDR1 MNHEY, CDR2 SMNVEV (reference sequence). CDR3 length equals 16 residues. Trimming took 2 bases from V and 4 from J, leaving 16 bases between them. The CDR3 protein is CASSLAGLAVADTQYF. CDR3 coding DNA: TGTGCCAGCAGTTTAGCTGGGTTAGCGGTGGCAGATACGCAGTATTTT.

This clonotype has a count of ten or more. The chain links TRBV15 to TRBJ2-7; tentative D call: TRBD2 (6 bases). CDR1 is LNHNV and CDR2 is YYDKDF in the germline V gene (reference sequence). The CDR3 loop spans 20 amino acids. V dropped 1 base and J dropped 3 bases, with 28 bases sitting between them. The CDR3 loop reads CATSRGALGGKRTLHYEQYF. Written as DNA, the CDR3 is TGTGCCACCAGCAGAGGAGCACTGGGCGGGAAAAGAACACTCCACTACGAGCAGTACTTC.

The J gene is TRBJ1-2, the V gene TRBV10-3, with 10 bases identical to TRBD1. Germline trimming cut 7 bases from V and 9 bases from J; bases unmatched to any gene: 5. CDR1 ENHRY and CDR2 SYGVKD come from the germline V gene. The CDR3 spans 12 residues. CDR3 sequence reads: CAITDRGESYTF. DNA of the CDR3: TGTGCCATCACGGACAGGGGGGAAAGCTACACCTTC.

The V call is TRBV6-1, the J call TRBJ2-7; 8 positions match TRBD1. CDR1 and CDR2 (germline): MNHNS, SASEGT. The CDR3 has 13 amino acids. V gave up 6 bases and J gave up 8 bases; unmatched junction bases: 9. The CDR3 sequence: CASSPGQGFKQYF. The CDR3 DNA follows: TGTGCCAGCAGCCCCGGACAGGGCTTCAAGCAGTACTTC.

The chain carries TRBV20-1 and TRBJ2-3; perhaps TRBD2 as D (5 bases). Germline V CDR1 and CDR2: DFQATT, SNEGSKA (reference sequence). Deletions cut 3 bases from V and 6 bases from J, with 13 bases between. This CDR3 is built from 13 residues. The CDR3 coding sequence is TGCAGTGCTAGTACTAGTCCTATGGATACGCAGTATTTT. Protein: CSASTSPMDTQYF.

This clonotype was recorded many times. The chain carries TRBV6-1 and TRBJ2-7; 13 nucleotides match TRBD2. Germline trimming cut 1 base from V and 3 bases from J; bases unmatched to any gene: 0. CDR1 and CDR2 (germline): MNHNS, SASEGT. This CDR3 is 15 amino acids long. As DNA, the CDR3 is TGTGCCAGCAGTGAAGGGACTAGCGGGAGCTACGAGCAGTACTTC. The encoded protein is CASSEGTSGSYEQYF.

This chain joins TRBV11-2 and TRBJ2-1; 10 bases map to TRBD1. J was trimmed by 4 bases and V by 7 bases; bases with no gene match: 4. This CDR3 has 14 amino acids. Germline V gene sequence: CDR1 SGHAT, CDR2 FQNNGV. The CDR3 DNA reads as TGTGCCAGCACCCGGACAGGGGGTTACAATGAGCAGTTCTTC. This sequence encodes CASTRTGGYNEQFF.

This rearrangement joins TRBV7-3 to TRBJ2-7; TRBD2 agrees at 11 bases. The CDR3 has 14 residues. The germline CDR1 and CDR2 sequences are SGHTA and FQGTGA. The V and J ends lost 5 bases and 8 bases, in that order; junction bases with no gene match: 8. The CDR3 sequence is CASSPTSGSIQQYF. CDR3 bases: TGTGCCAGCAGCCCTACTAGCGGGAGTATTCAGCAGTACTTC.